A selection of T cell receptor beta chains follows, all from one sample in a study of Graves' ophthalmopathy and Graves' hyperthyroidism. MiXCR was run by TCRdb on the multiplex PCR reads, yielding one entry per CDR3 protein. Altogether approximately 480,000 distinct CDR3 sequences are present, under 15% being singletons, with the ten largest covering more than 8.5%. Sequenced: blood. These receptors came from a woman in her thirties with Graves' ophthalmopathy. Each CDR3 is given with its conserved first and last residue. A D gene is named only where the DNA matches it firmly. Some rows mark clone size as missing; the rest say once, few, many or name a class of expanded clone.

cdr3_aa: CASSLREPGHISGNTIYF; cdr3_nt: TGTGCCAGCAGTCTACGGGAACCGGGACACATCTCTGGAAACACCATATATTTT; clone_size: few; v_call: TRBV6-2/TRBV6-3; j_call: TRBJ1-3; d_call: NA
cdr3_aa: CASSQDRHESPLHF; cdr3_nt: TGTGCCAGCAGTCAGGACAGGCACGAATCACCCCTCCACTTT; clone_size: many; v_call: TRBV12-3/TRBV12-4; j_call: TRBJ1-6; d_call: TRBD1
cdr3_aa: CASSLWGGGSYEQYF; cdr3_nt: TGTGCCAGCAGTTTATGGGGCGGGGGCTCCTACGAGCAGTACTTC; clone_size: few; v_call: TRBV28; j_call: TRBJ2-7; d_call: TRBD2
cdr3_aa: CSADDFRDSNTEAFF; cdr3_nt: TGCAGTGCTGACGACTTCCGGGACAGCAACACTGAAGCTTTCTTT; clone_size: few; v_call: TRBV20-1; j_call: TRBJ1-1; d_call: TRBD1
cdr3_aa: CASTPMVGVGEAFF; cdr3_nt: TGCGCCAGCACCCCTATGGTGGGGGTAGGTGAAGCTTTCTTT; clone_size: few; v_call: TRBV4-1; j_call: TRBJ1-1; d_call: NA
cdr3_aa: CASSVGRNTEAFF; cdr3_nt: TGTGCCAGCAGCGTTGGACGGAACACTGAAGCTTTCTTT; clone_size: many; v_call: TRBV9; j_call: TRBJ1-1; d_call: NA
cdr3_aa: CASGLVKNKSSNSPLHF; cdr3_nt: TGTGCTAGTGGTTTGGTAAAAAATAAGTCCTCAAATTCACCCCTCCACTTT; clone_size: few; v_call: TRBV12-5; j_call: TRBJ1-6; d_call: NA
cdr3_aa: CASSADRDNSPLHF; cdr3_nt: TGTGCCAGCAGCGCTGACAGGGATAATTCACCCCTCCACTTT; clone_size: many; v_call: TRBV7-9; j_call: TRBJ1-6; d_call: TRBD1
cdr3_aa: CASSPDRERGYTF; cdr3_nt: TGTGCCAGCTCACCCGACAGGGAAAGGGGCTACACCTTC; clone_size: NA; v_call: TRBV18; j_call: TRBJ1-2; d_call: TRBD1
cdr3_aa: CASTKHESSGNTIYF; cdr3_nt: TGTGCCAGCACTAAGCATGAAAGCTCTGGAAACACCATATATTTT; clone_size: many; v_call: TRBV28; j_call: TRBJ1-3; d_call: NA
cdr3_aa: CASSPDRLGEQYF; cdr3_nt: TGTGCCAGCAGTCCCGACAGGTTGGGGGAGCAGTACTTC; clone_size: many; v_call: TRBV28; j_call: TRBJ2-7; d_call: NA
cdr3_aa: CATRVVGQVTSNQPQHF; cdr3_nt: TGTGCCACCCGGGTGGTGGGACAGGTGACTAGCAATCAGCCCCAGCATTTT; clone_size: many; v_call: TRBV11-2; j_call: TRBJ1-5; d_call: TRBD1